This entry lists 26 T cell receptor beta chains sequenced from one sample in a study of T-cell memory formation after mild COVID-19. MiXCR, run by TCRdb on the 5' RACE reads, gives a single entry per CDR3 protein. Here the sample spans about 90,000 distinct CDR3 sequences, more than 13% being singletons. The specimen sequenced was PBMCs or a T cell subset sorted from them (not recorded which). Source of these receptors: a man aged 18 to 35 who had mild COVID-19 (a few samples of this study predate the infection). Cell type and time point are not known.

The chain employs TRBV5-5 and TRBJ1-5; TRBD1 might be the D (5 bases). The CDR3 consists of 15 residues. The germline CDR1 and CDR2 sequences are SGHKS and YYEKEE (reference sequence). V lost 1 base to trimming and J lost 2 bases, with 10 bases between them. The CDR3 sequence is CASSLRAGGNQPQHF. CDR3 nucleotides: TGTGCCAGCAGCTTGAGAGCGGGGGGCAATCAGCCCCAGCATTTT. Full variable domain (remainder filled in from reference TRBV5-5 and TRBJ1-5): DAGVTQSPTHLIKTRGQQVTLRCSPISGHKSVSWYQQVLGQGPQFIFQYYEKEERGRGNFPDRFSARQFPNYSSELNVNALLLGDSALYLCASSLRAGGNQPQHFGDGTRLSIL.

This clonotype was counted ten times or more. The chain carries TRBV15 and TRBJ2-3, with D tentatively TRBD2 (6 bases). V was pared by 0 bases and J by 4 bases, with 17 bases between. The CDR3 runs to 17 residues. The germline V gene has CDR1 LNHNV and CDR2 YYDKDF (reference sequence). The CDR3 region is CATSREGPRGTADTQYF. CDR3 nucleotide sequence: TGTGCCACCAGCAGAGAGGGCCCCCGGGGGACCGCAGATACGCAGTATTTT.

This chain joins TRBV20-1 and TRBJ2-3; 8 positions match TRBD2. The CDR3 runs to 15 residues. J gave up 6 bases and V 6 bases, and 14 bases lay outside the gene matches. In germline, CDR1 is DFQATT, CDR2 SNEGSKA (reference sequence). The CDR3 spells CSANVISGALDTQYF. The CDR3 region has the DNA TGCAGTGCCAACGTAATTAGCGGGGCATTGGATACGCAGTATTTT.

The chain uses TRBV2 and TRBJ2-6, with D perhaps TRBD2 (5 bases). The CDR3 covers 15 residues. Trimming took 2 bases from V and 0 from J, leaving 5 bases between them. The germline CDR1 and CDR2 sequences are SNHLY and FYNNEI. CDR3 protein: CASSERGSGANVLTF. For the CDR3, the DNA is TGTGCCAGCAGTGAACGGGGCTCTGGGGCCAACGTCCTGACTTTC.

The CDR3 coding sequence is TGTGCCAGCAGCCCGGTAGGGGGCGACTGGCAGGAGCAGTTCTTC. It translates to CASSPVGGDWQEQFF. This chain connects TRBV9 to TRBJ2-1; 7 positions agree with TRBD1. CDR3 length: 15 amino acids. Germline V gene sequence: CDR1 SGDLS, CDR2 YYNGEE. The V segment lost 4 bases and the J segment 10 bases; nucleotides outside the gene matches: 14. Full variable domain (remainder filled in from reference TRBV9 and TRBJ2-1): DSGVTQTPKHLITATGQRVTLRCSPRSGDLSVYWYQQSLDQGLQFLIQYYNGEERAKGNILERFSAQQFPDLHSELNLSSLELGDSALYFCASSPVGGDWQEQFFGPGTRLTVL.

The V and J genes are TRBV18 and TRBJ2-3; TRBD2 matches 12 bases. With 2 bases clipped from V and 4 bases from J, the junction kept 10 bases outside the gene matches. The germline V gene has CDR1 KGHSH and CDR2 LQKENI. This CDR3 comprises 18 residues. The CDR3 region has the DNA TGTGCCAGCTCACCAGCCTCTACTAGCGGGGGGCTGGCAGATACGCAGTATTTT. It translates to CASSPASTSGGLADTQYF.

The V gene is TRBV11-2, the J gene TRBJ2-2; tentative D call: TRBD1 (5 bases). The CDR3 length is 14 residues. CDR1 and CDR2 (germline): SGHAT, FQNNGV. V was trimmed by 1 base and J by 4 bases, leaving 7 bases between them. The CDR3 region has the DNA TGTGCCAGCAGCTTAGCAGGGATCACCGGGGAGCTGTTTTTT. It specifies CASSLAGITGELFF.

In its sample, this clonotype was seen a few times. CDR3: CASSHSQGKLNTEAFF. In DNA form, the CDR3 reads TGTGCCAGCAGCCACTCGCAGGGGAAGCTGAACACTGAAGCTTTCTTT. V and J are TRBV6-2 or TRBV6-3 and TRBJ1-1; D might be TRBD1 (6 bases). Deletions cut 6 bases from V and 0 bases from J, with 17 bases between. There are 16 residues in the CDR3. Germline V gene lookup returns CDR1 MNHEY and CDR2 SVGEGT.

Within the sample, this clonotype is medium-sized (0.01 to 0.1%). This sequence joins TRBV18 and TRBJ2-7; D unclear. The CDR3 runs to 12 residues. V was pared by 5 bases and J by 3 bases, with 8 bases between. CDR1 and CDR2 (germline): KGHSH, LQKENI. The DNA for the CDR3 is TGTGCCAGCTCAACCTCAGGCTACGAGCAGTACTTC. It encodes CASSTSGYEQYF.

This chain uses TRBV6-5 with TRBJ2-2, with D possibly TRBD2 on 7 matching bases. The V end was cut by 7 bases, the J end by 3 bases, with 18 bases between. CDR1 MNHEY and CDR2 SVGAGI come from the germline V gene. The CDR3 runs to 16 residues. The CDR3 spells CASTSRGAGDTGELFF. DNA for the CDR3: TGTGCCAGCACTTCACGGGGGGCAGGGGACACCGGGGAGCTGTTTTTT.

The chain recombines TRBV6-5 with TRBJ1-1; D is possibly TRBD1 (5 bases). The germline V and J ends were trimmed by 5 bases and 11 bases, with 27 bases remaining between them. Germline assignment: CDR1 MNHEY and CDR2 SVGAGI. The CDR3 covers 16 residues. CDR3 DNA: TGTGCCAGCAGTAGACTGGGGGGATTGGTTTCCGGTGGGGCTTTCTTT. Translated, it gives CASSRLGGLVSGGAFF.

The chain has TRBV5-5 and TRBJ2-7; TRBD1 is a possible D gene (5 bases). The length of the CDR3 is 13 residues. The V gene's germline CDR1 is SGHKS and CDR2 YYEKEE (reference sequence). With 0 bases removed from V and 9 bases from J, the gap between germline ends came to 13 bases. For the CDR3, the DNA is TGTGCCAGCAGCTTGGGCACAGGCGTGGGGCAGTACTTC. Encoded protein: CASSLGTGVGQYF.

V gene TRBV6-2 or TRBV6-3 combines with J gene TRBJ2-1, with 11 bases aligning to TRBD2. Unmatched junction bases numbered 2, after V lost 5 bases and J lost 5 bases. The CDR3 runs to 14 residues. CDR1 is MNHEY, CDR2 SVGEGT, per germline. CDR3 protein: CASSPLAGDNEQFF. CDR3 sequence (DNA): TGTGCCAGCAGTCCACTAGCGGGGGACAATGAGCAGTTCTTC.

This chain links TRBV27 with TRBJ1-2; 7 bases are a match to TRBD1. Unmatched junction bases numbered 17, after V lost 3 bases and J lost 4 bases. Per germline, CDR1 MNHEY and CDR2 SMNVEV (reference sequence). The CDR3 length is 18 residues. The CDR3 DNA follows: TGTGCCAGCAGTTTTCTCCCCCCAGGGGGGGGCGAAAGCTATGGCTACACCTTC. It yields the protein CASSFLPPGGGESYGYTF.

The V call is TRBV7-9, the J call TRBJ2-1; perhaps TRBD2 as D (7 bases). V dropped 8 bases and J dropped 7 bases, with 18 bases sitting between them. CDR3 length: 14 residues. The V gene's germline CDR1 is SEHNR and CDR2 FQNEAQ (reference sequence). The CDR3 bases are TGTGCCAGCCTCCTGAGGGGGGGGCCTAATGAGCAGTTCTTC. Its translation is CASLLRGGPNEQFF.

This chain connects TRBV7-9 to TRBJ1-6, with a possible D match to TRBD1 (6 bases). The germline V gene has CDR1 SEHNR and CDR2 FQNEAQ (reference sequence). V lost 4 bases and J lost 5, with 9 bases in between. The CDR3 contains 14 residues. The CDR3 DNA sequence: TGTGCCAGCAGCTGGGCAGGGGATAATTCACCCCTCCACTTT. This encodes CASSWAGDNSPLHF.

The gene calls are TRBV11-2 and TRBJ2-5, with 15 bases fitting TRBD2. Germline CDR1 SGHAT, CDR2 FQNNGV. There are 18 residues in the CDR3. J was trimmed by 1 base and V by 3 bases; bases with no gene match: 6. CDR3 DNA: TGTGCCAGCAGCTTGGGGACTAGCGGGGGGACCGCCCAAGAGACCCAGTACTTC. Its translation is CASSLGTSGGTAQETQYF.

The CDR3 reads CASQNHGQGNTEAFF. The CDR3 DNA reads TGTGCCAGCCAAAATCACGGACAGGGGAACACTGAAGCTTTCTTT. The genes are TRBV7-9 and TRBJ1-1, with 8 bases that match TRBD1. The CDR3 spans 15 residues. Germline CDR1 is SEHNR and CDR2 is FQNEAQ (reference sequence). The V gene end was trimmed by 8 bases and the J gene end by 1 base; junction bases not matched to a gene: 9.

This clonotype was seen repeatedly, ten times or more. The chain joins TRBV10-3 to TRBJ2-7, with TRBD1 identical over 10 bases. There are 14 residues in the CDR3. Germline V lookup: CDR1 ENHRY, CDR2 SYGVKD. V gave up 10 bases and J gave up 5 bases; unmatched junction bases: 11. The CDR3 DNA sequence: TGTGCCACCGGGGGACAGGGGATTCGGGACGAGCAGTACTTC. Translated, it gives CATGGQGIRDEQYF.

This clonotype was counted only a few times. The chain is built from TRBV6-5 and TRBJ1-5, with 10 bases aligning to TRBD1. Germline CDR1 is MNHEY and CDR2 is SVGAGI. CDR3 length equals 14 residues. The trim removed 6 bases at V and 9 bases at J, leaving 8 bases unmatched. The chain's CDR3 is CASSLTGGSLPQHF. DNA of the CDR3: TGTGCCAGCAGCTTGACAGGGGGCTCCCTGCCCCAGCATTTT.

V is TRBV29-1 and J is TRBJ2-1; 8 bases agree with TRBD1. Losses at the gene ends were 7 bases for V and 6 bases for J; bases not matched to a gene: 11. Germline assignment: CDR1 SQVTM and CDR2 ANQGSEA. CDR3 length equals 14 residues. The CDR3 reads CSGADRVASNEQFF. In DNA, the CDR3 is TGCAGCGGGGCGGACAGGGTCGCAAGCAATGAGCAGTTCTTC.

The genes are TRBV6-2 or TRBV6-3 and TRBJ2-7; D is uncertain. V was cut by 1 base and J by 1 base, with 8 bases left in between. In germline, CDR1 is MNHEY, CDR2 SVGEGT. The CDR3 is 14 residues long. CDR3 residues: CASSYFGPSYEQYF. The CDR3 DNA sequence: TGTGCCAGCAGTTACTTCGGACCTTCCTACGAGCAGTACTTC.

This chain joins TRBV6-6 and TRBJ2-5, with a weak D call TRBD1 (6 bases). The CDR3 has 13 residues. The germline gives CDR1 MNHNY, CDR2 SVGAGI (reference sequence). V gave up 5 bases and J gave up 5 bases, with 12 bases separating them. The CDR3 region has the DNA TGTGCCAGCAGTCTTGGGACATTGGAGACCCAGTACTTC. As protein: CASSLGTLETQYF.

The V call is TRBV12-3 or TRBV12-4, the J call TRBJ2-1, with 7 bases lining up with TRBD1. This CDR3 comprises 11 residues. The V and J ends lost 4 bases and 9 bases, in that order; junction bases with no gene match: 0. The CDR3 coding sequence is TGTGCCAGCAGTTACAGGGGTGAGCAGTTCTTC. Its translation is CASSYRGEQFF.

The chain has TRBV4-1 and TRBJ2-3, with TRBD1 identical over 9 bases. Germline CDR1 is MGHRA and CDR2 is YSYEKL. V was pared by 3 bases and J by 1 base, with 2 bases of the junction left unmatched. The CDR3 contains 15 residues. The chain's CDR3 is CASSQGDRGTDTQYF. CDR3 coding DNA: TGCGCCAGCAGCCAGGGGGACAGGGGCACAGATACGCAGTATTTT.

The chain combines TRBV12-5 with TRBJ2-7, with D possibly matching TRBD2 (7 bases). Germline CDR1 LGHNT, CDR2 FRNRAP. There are 15 residues in the CDR3. The V gene lost 1 base and the J gene lost 2 bases, with 12 bases spanning the gap. For the CDR3, the DNA is TGTGCTAGTGGTTTGGCCAGGGAGGGGGCCTACGAGCAGTACTTC. It translates to CASGLAREGAYEQYF.